This TCR beta chain emerged from a study of T cell changes during pregnancy in multiple sclerosis. Repertoires were generated with immunoSEQ multiplex PCR, while TCRdb's copy carries only in-frame clones and drops some. The sample has around 96,000 clones; over 80% are singletons. The CDR3 consists of 13 residues. The ends were cut back, 5 bases at V and 1 base at J, with 11 bases in the middle. Germline V CDR1 and CDR2: SQVTM, ANQGSEA. V is TRBV29-1 and J is TRBJ1-1; TRBD1 might be the D (6 bases). The sequence was obtained from a female donor with multiple sclerosis, enrolled in a pregnancy study. Source: peripheral blood, taken in the first trimester of pregnancy. The CDR3 nucleotides are TGCAGCGTTCATCTAGGGGGGAACACTGAAGCTTTCTTT. It specifies CSVHLGGNTEAFF.